This T cell receptor beta chain was sequenced in a study of shared clonotypes between healthy human individuals. Sequenced by immunoSEQ multiplex PCR; TCRdb stores in-frame clones only, minus some. The sample gives about 470,000 clones, 70% to 80% of which show up once; under 15% is in the top ten. This CDR3 comprises 16 residues. V was pared by 4 bases and J by 5 bases, with 9 bases of the junction left unmatched. CDR1 is SGHTA and CDR2 is FQGNSA in the germline V gene. This clone was counted once. V gene TRBV7-2 combines with J gene TRBJ2-7; 12 bases map to TRBD1. Sequenced material: PBMCs. The receptor comes from a woman aged 40 to 55 in good health. Some clones in this sample may be carry-over from other donors' samples. CDR3 coding DNA: TGTGCCAGCAGCTCCGGGGACAGGGGGCGAAGAGACGAGCAGTACTTC. Translating it yields CASSSGDRGRRDEQYF.